This T cell receptor beta chain is drawn from a study of CXCR3-negative and CXCR3-positive naive CD8 T cells. Study in general: A total of roughly 140 million TRB reads was generated, with about 1.5 +/- 0.3 million per library.

Germline-derived CDR1 and CDR2 are SQVTM and ANQGSEA. CDR3 size: 13 residues. Note on this clonotype: Its antigen remains unidentified.

Naive CD8+ T cells displayed a CD45RO-CCR7+CD27+CD95- phenotype. Overall study findings and caveats: CXCR3 expression partially decreased after cryopreservation; most assays used fresh PBMCs. When CXCR3-positive naive cells were set against CXCR3-negative naive cells, the former had more hydrophobic TRB CDR3s. Similar levels of surface CD5 were seen between naive subsets; TCR strength was inferred from TRB CDR3 properties.

UMI-tagged TRB cDNA libraries were built via 5' RACE. TCRdb processed the 5' RACE reads again and assigns one entry to each CDR3 protein, with no DNA. Seen in this sample are 130,000 to 150,000 distinct CDR3 sequences; the ten most common clones hold roughly 0.28%. The receptor was derived from a human donor in good health. Some clones in this sample may be carry-over from other donors' samples. Sequenced material: naive CXCR3+ CD8+ T cells from blood. Subset meaning: CD45RO-CCR7+CD27+CD95- naive CD8+ T cells expressing CXCR3 (TNR3+). The V gene is TRBV29-1, the J gene TRBJ2-2. CDR3 in amino acids: CSADIPNTGELFF.